Listed here is a single T cell receptor beta chain. Combining iRepertoire HTBI primers with Arm-PCR of CDR3 regions, the authors built TCR beta libraries. TCRdb called the multiplex PCR reads again in MiXCR, with one record for every CDR3 protein. The repertoire holds roughly 350,000 distinct CDR3 sequences, with about a sixth as singletons. This sample stems from a study of regulatory T cells in long-lasting Graves disease. Indicated time point: newly diagnosed GD, antithyroid drugs for less than 3 months. PBMC-derived RNA was used for the TCR library. In germline, CDR1 is SGHTA, CDR2 FQGNSA. With 5 bases clipped from V and 5 bases from J, the junction kept 10 bases outside the gene matches. The CDR3 totals 15 residues. This sample was also put to use in a study of T cells in Graves' hyperthyroidism and ophthalmopathy.

This specimen was peripheral blood mononuclear cells (PBMCs), taken at new diagnosis, from a patient treated with antithyroid drugs. This chain uses TRBV7-2 with TRBJ1-2, with 8 bases that match TRBD1. The receptor comes from a woman younger than 30 with Graves disease. CDR3 residues: CASSPGGLQEYGYTF. The CDR3 DNA is TGTGCCAGCAGCCCAGGGGGCCTGCAAGAATATGGCTACACCTTC.